This TCR beta chain originates from a study of cytomegalovirus exposure and HLA in healthy donors (dated 2017 in TCRdb). With respect to the entire study: An earlier analysis of approximately 640 of the donors reported about 250 Gb of sequence data and 117 million unique TCR beta sequences from about 179 million T cells. An early release that covered several hundred HLA-typed donors contained about 300 gigabases of sequencing data and some 87 million unique TCR sequences. Among the approximately 400 genotyped donors, approximately 82% belonged to the genetic ancestry cluster associated with self-reported Caucasian donors. The aim of the study was to test whether cataloging public T cell receptors could identify signatures of past pathogen exposure. The T cell repertoires of around 730 subjects were profiled by immunosequencing and related to cytomegalovirus serostatus. Along with the approximately 650-subject first cohort, a separate validation cohort of 120 different subjects was used. The study combined high-throughput TCR immunosequencing, statistical association of individual TCRs with disease status, and machine learning to predict cytomegalovirus infection status. A later analysis re-examined previously published TCR beta repertoires from around 670 donors and added high-resolution HLA genotyping to investigate patterns of TCR occurrence. The later analysis used no new phenotypic data to find candidate immune exposures, relying instead on TCR beta sequences and their occurrence across donors. An earlier analysis of about 600 of the donors used high-throughput TCR beta sequencing to judge whether each TCR beta V gene segment behaved as functional or pseudogenic. Donor age, sex, ethnicity and CMV serostatus were compiled alongside the repertoire data. In a later genetic analysis, genome-wide SNP genotypes for 398 of the 666 donors were used, and that subset was treated as a discovery cohort. Every repertoire in the discovery cohort had been generated on one and the same sequencing platform. HLA typing covered class I and class II loci at four-digit resolution. Typing coverage differed by locus: A, B, C, DRB1 and DQB1 were typed in roughly 620-630 donors, DQA1 in 500 to 550, DPA1 in some 600, and DPB1 in 450 to 490. About five DR-DQ haplotypes were treated as single units for association and clustering because of strong linkage in the cohort. Among some 400 genotyped donors of the cohort, an average of roughly 240,000 unique TCR beta nucleotide sequences were sequenced per donor, 15% to 20% of them non-productive. Here is what the overall study found, with its caveats: A later analysis reported that several top co-occurrence clusters appeared linked to parvovirus B19, influenza, CMV and Epstein-Barr virus. The classifier was reported to diagnose cytomegalovirus status with high specificity and sensitivity in both the original cohort and the validation cohort. V-gene and J-gene trimming of TCR beta chains was associated with a missense DCLRE1C variant in a later genetic analysis, and the association was replicated in an independent cohort. In an earlier analysis of around 600 of the donors, most TCR beta V segments appeared in productive rearrangements about 90% or about 30% of the time, broadly matching IMGT annotations. A few of the identified cytomegalovirus-associated TCR beta chains were confirmed in vitro to be specific for cytomegalovirus antigens. According to the authors, the approach could potentially be generalized to other disease states and immunological phenotypes. According to a later genetic analysis, donors in an Asian-associated ancestry cluster had fewer N-insertions in productive TCRs than the roughly 700-donor mean. Some IMGT-functional V segments, including TRBV6-2 and TRBV6-3, could not be distinguished by the 87-base-pair reads and were therefore excluded. The only immune exposure information available for the cohort was CMV serostatus. Compared with equally common non-associated chains, HLA-associated TCR beta chains in a later analysis were more clonally expanded and had lower generation probabilities. According to a later analysis, TCR association rates differed among HLA loci, with DRB1 alleles showing the most associated TCRs and HLA-C alleles showing the fewest. The study listed over 150 TCR beta chains as associated with cytomegalovirus. Because HLA typing was missing for some donors at each locus, association tests included only the typed subset. Because counts were too low, approximately 15 rarely observed V segments, including chromosome 9 orphons, were excluded from the earlier analysis of a few hundred of the donors. The cohort was sequenced for TCR beta chains only, and without alpha or paired-chain data the features that could be detected were limited. Across donors, most TCR sequences were observed very rarely, whereas some public TCRs were present in many individuals. A further reported finding was that TCR beta sequences accurately predicted the HLA-A and HLA-B alleles for most subjects in the first cohort. Roughly uniform sequencing depth across donors was assumed in presence/absence analyses, although this assumption may not hold. Linkage disequilibrium might explain the correlated functional status among segregating V segments, but an unknown experimental factor could not be ruled out. Assigning TCR associations to individual alleles was difficult when HLA alleles, especially DR and DQ, strongly co-occurred. A later analysis found that most CMV-associated TCR beta chains appeared HLA-restricted, with HLA associations seemingly driven largely by CMV exposure. Specific HLA alleles were associated with 16,951 TCR beta sequences at a false discovery rate of 0.05 in a later analysis. The sequencing pipeline was judged likely to have produced a cluster of highly shared sequence variants as a technical artifact.

This clone turned up a few times. The antigen this receptor binds is unknown. No base-level quality is on record; no much larger clone is a single base apart. In total, around 600 healthy bone marrow donors made up the cohort. At the time of sampling, every cohort member was nominally healthy, though immune exposures that went unrecorded were likely present. The donor tested CMV seronegative, placing the donor among the roughly 340 seronegative members of the cohort. Every donor gave a peripheral blood sample, and the peripheral blood mononuclear cells from that sample were used for TCR beta sequencing. Genomic DNA was extracted from the blood cell samples with the Qiagen DNeasy Blood Extraction Kit. Library prep was done by the immunoSEQ multiplex PCR assay. The multiplex PCR relied on a mix of 60 forward primers for TCR Vbeta segments and 13 reverse primers for TCR Jbeta segments. A multiplex PCR assay on genomic DNA amplified the CDR3 region of rearranged TCR beta genes. The Illumina HiSeq System was used to sequence the amplified TCR beta libraries as 87-base-pair reads. Per the original workflow: In a later analysis, some 80 million unique TCR beta chains were counted across the roughly 610 repertoires, and roughly 10 million of these chains were shared by at least two donors. Raw reads were error-corrected and collapsed into unique sequences by a nearest-neighbor algorithm in which closely related sequences were merged to remove PCR and sequencing errors. CDR3 sequences were aligned to IMGT reference sequences to assign V, D and J gene segments. For a sequence to be retained, a match of at least six nucleotides to both a V gene segment and a J gene segment was required. A rearrangement counted as productive if the CDR3 had no stop codons and remained in frame with V and J, and every other rearrangement counted as non-productive. Following IMGT convention, CDR3 was defined as the stretch from the second conserved V-encoded cysteine to the conserved J-encoded phenylalanine. Sequences without an unambiguous match to a single V gene segment were excluded from the earlier analysis of 587 of the donors. In an earlier analysis of several hundred of the donors, V segments were called functional above 56.7% productive rearrangements and were called segregating when the between-donor standard deviation exceeded 5%. A statistical classification framework was built to diagnose cytomegalovirus status from the catalog of TCR beta chain sequences. V and J gene assignment, in a later analysis, came from comparing TCR nucleotide sequences with IMGT/GENE-DB human TR gene sequences. Using the TCRdist pipeline, a later analysis assigned CDR3 sequences along with most-parsimonious VDJ recombination scenarios. In a later analysis, each TCR beta chain was defined by its CDR3 amino acid sequence together with its V-gene family, and reads without a unique V-gene family were excluded. To address suspected cross-contamination and a sequencing artifact, a later analysis removed 550 to 750 highly shared, low-generation-probability nucleotide sequences. For each public chain, a later analysis derived a clonal expansion index from normalized ranks of inferred template counts within each repertoire. A later analysis computed generation probabilities with a VDJ recombination model fitted to out-of-frame rearrangements, and checked the results against IGoR. In a later analysis, hypergeometric tests were used to score TCR-TCR, TCR-HLA and TCR-CMV co-occurrence, with a repertoire-size bias correction applied to TCR pairs. A later analysis estimated false discovery rates by permuting HLA or CMV assignments 20 times. In a later analysis, co-occurring TCRs were grouped with DBSCAN, and TCRdist sequence similarity was added when clustering was performed within HLA-allele-positive subsets. For co-occurrence clustering, repertoires with fewer than 30,000 or more than 120,000 public chains were excluded, along with 4 to 6 repertoires with anomalous nucleotide sharing. TCRdb took this table from immuneACCESS and kept in-frame rearrangements with V and J called. Such tables lack part of the clones; where checked against another copy, unresolved V genes explain under half of the gap, and the rest is unexplained. V and J calls and clone size follow that table, whereas D and trimming were derived from the DNA. This sample comprises hundreds of thousands of clones, 80% to 90% of them detected only once. Of the sample, 2.9% is held by the ten largest clones.

Taken from cysteine to phenylalanine, the CDR3 has 15 residues. The entry retains the CDR3 DNA only, 45 bases that are in frame from base 1. As encoded in the germline V gene, CDR1 is MDHEN while CDR2 is SYDVKM. V and J are truncated by 3 bases and 1 base respectively, leaving an intervening sequence of 13 bases. The sequence links TRBV28 to TRBJ2-7, with an unclear D gene assignment. Sequencing input: PBMCs. This TCR derives from a young man in good health and CMV-seronegative. The nucleotides read TGTGCCAGCAGTTTTAAAGCAGGTGGTTCCTACGAGCAGTACTTC. The resulting protein is CASSFKAGGSYEQYF.